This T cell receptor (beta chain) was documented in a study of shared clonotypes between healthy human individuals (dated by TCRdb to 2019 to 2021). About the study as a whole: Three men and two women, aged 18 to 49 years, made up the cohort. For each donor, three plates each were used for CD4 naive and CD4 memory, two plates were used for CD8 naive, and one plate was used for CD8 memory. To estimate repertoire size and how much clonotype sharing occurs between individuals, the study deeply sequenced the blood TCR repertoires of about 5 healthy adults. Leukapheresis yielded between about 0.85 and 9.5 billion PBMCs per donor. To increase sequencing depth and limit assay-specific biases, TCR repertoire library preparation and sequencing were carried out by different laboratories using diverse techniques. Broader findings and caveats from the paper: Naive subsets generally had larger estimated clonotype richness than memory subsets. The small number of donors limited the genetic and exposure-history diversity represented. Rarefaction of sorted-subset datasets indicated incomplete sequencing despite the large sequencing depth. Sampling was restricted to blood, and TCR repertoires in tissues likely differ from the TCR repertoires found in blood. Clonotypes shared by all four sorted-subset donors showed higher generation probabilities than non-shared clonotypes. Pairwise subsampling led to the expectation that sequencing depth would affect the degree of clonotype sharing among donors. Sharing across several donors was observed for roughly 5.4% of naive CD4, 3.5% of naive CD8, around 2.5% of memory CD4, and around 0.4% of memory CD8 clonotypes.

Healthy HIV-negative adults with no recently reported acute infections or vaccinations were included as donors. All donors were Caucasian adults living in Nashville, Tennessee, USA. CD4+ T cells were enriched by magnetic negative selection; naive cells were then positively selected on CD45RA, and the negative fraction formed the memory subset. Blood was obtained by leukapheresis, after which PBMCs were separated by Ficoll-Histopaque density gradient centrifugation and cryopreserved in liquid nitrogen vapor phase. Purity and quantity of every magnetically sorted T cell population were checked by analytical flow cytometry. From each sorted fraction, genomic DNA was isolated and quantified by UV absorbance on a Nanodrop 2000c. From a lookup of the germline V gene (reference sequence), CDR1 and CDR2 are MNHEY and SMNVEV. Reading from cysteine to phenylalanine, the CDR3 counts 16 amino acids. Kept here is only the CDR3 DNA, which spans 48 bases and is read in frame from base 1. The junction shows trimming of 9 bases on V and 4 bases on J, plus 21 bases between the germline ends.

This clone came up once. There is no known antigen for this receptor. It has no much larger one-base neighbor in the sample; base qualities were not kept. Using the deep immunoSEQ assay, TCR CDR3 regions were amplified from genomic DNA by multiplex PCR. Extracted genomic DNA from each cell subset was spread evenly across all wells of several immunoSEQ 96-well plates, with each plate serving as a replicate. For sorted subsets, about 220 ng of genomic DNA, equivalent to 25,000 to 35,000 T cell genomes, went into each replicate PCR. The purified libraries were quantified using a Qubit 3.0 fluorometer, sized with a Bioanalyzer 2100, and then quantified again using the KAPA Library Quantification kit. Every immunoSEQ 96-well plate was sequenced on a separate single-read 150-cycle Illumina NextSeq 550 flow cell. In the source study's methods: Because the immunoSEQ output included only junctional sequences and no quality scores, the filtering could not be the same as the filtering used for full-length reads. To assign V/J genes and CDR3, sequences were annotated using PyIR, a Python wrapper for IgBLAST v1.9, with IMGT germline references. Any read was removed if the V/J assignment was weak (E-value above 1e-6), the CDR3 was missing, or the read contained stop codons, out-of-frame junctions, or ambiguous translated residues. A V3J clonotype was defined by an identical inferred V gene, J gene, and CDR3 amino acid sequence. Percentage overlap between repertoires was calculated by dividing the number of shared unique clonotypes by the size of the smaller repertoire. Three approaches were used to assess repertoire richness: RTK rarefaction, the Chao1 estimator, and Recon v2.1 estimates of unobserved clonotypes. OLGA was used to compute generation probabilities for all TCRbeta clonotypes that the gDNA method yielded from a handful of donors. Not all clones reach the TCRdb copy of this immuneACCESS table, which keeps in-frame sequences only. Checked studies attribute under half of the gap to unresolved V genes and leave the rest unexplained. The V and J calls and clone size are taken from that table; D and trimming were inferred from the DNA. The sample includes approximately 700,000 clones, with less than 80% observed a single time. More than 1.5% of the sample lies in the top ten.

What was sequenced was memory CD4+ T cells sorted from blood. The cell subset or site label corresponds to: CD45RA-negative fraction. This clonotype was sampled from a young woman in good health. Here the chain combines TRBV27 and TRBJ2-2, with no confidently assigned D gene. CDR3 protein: CARPPQARILTGELFF. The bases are TGTGCCAGGCCTCCCCAGGCCCGGATCCTCACCGGGGAGCTGTTTTTT.